This passage covers 22 T cell receptor beta chains from one sample sequenced in a study of OX40 agonist ivuxolimab in advanced cancers. The repertoire was sequenced with immunoSEQ multiplex PCR; TCRdb's copy has only in-frame clones and lacks some. The sample yields some 74,000 clones, roughly four fifths seen once. Material: CD4+ or CD8+ T cells sorted from blood, obtained in a trial of the OX40 agonist ivuxolimab. The origin of the receptors is an adult with an advanced solid tumor such as melanoma, head and neck, liver or kidney cancer.

J is TRBJ2-3 and V is TRBV6-1; possibly TRBD1 or TRBD2 for D (5 bases each). The CDR3 consists of 17 residues. Germline loops: CDR1 MNHNS, CDR2 SASEGT. The V end lost 1 base, the J end lost 0 bases, and 14 bases lay between the germline ends. The CDR3 bases are TGTGCCAGCAGTGAAGAGGGGCGGGCATTTAGCACAGATACGCAGTATTTT. Protein sequence: CASSEEGRAFSTDTQYF.

This clone appeared a single time. V usage is TRBV19 and J usage is TRBJ2-2; 7 nucleotides line up with TRBD1. J lost 6 bases, V lost 4 bases, and 2 bases had no gene match. The V gene's germline CDR1 is LNHDA and CDR2 SQIVND (reference sequence). The CDR3 totals 13 residues. As DNA, the CDR3 is TGTGCCAGTAGTACGACAGGGTCCGGGGAGCTGTTTTTT. This codes for CASSTTGSGELFF.

The rearrangement joins TRBV9 to TRBJ2-3; the match to TRBD1 covers 9 bases. Germline V gene sequence: CDR1 SGDLS, CDR2 YYNGEE. This CDR3 comprises 13 residues. With 3 bases clipped from V and 5 bases from J, the junction kept 1 base outside the gene matches. CDR3 residues: CASSGTGEDTQYF. CDR3 nucleotide sequence: TGTGCCAGCAGCGGGACAGGGGAAGATACGCAGTATTTT.

The chain links TRBV27 to TRBJ2-5, with D hard to call. The V and J ends lost 6 bases and 3 bases respectively, with 11 bases between them. CDR3 length: 13 amino acids. Germline-derived CDR1 and CDR2 are MNHEY and SMNVEV (reference sequence). The CDR3 reads CASRAQQEETQYF. As DNA, the CDR3 is TGTGCCAGCAGGGCCCAGCAAGAAGAGACCCAGTACTTC.

The V call is TRBV10-3, the J call TRBJ2-5; 10 bases are shared with TRBD1. This CDR3 is built from 14 residues. Trimming took 6 bases from V and 4 from J; bases not matched to a gene: 5. Germline CDR1 and CDR2: ENHRY and SYGVKD. CDR3 sequence reads: CAIRAGTGAETQYF. As DNA, the CDR3 is TGTGCCATCAGGGCCGGGACAGGGGCAGAGACCCAGTACTTC.

The chain recombines TRBV28 with TRBJ1-4; D is possibly TRBD1 (5 bases). This CDR3 contains 13 residues. The V and J ends lost 10 bases and 8 bases respectively, with 17 bases between them. In germline, CDR1 is MDHEN, CDR2 SYDVKM. The CDR3 loop reads CATKGDTEEKLFF. DNA of the CDR3: TGTGCCACAAAAGGGGATACTGAGGAAAAACTGTTTTTT.

The V gene is TRBV28, the J gene TRBJ1-5; maybe TRBD1 (5 bases). This CDR3 is built from 17 residues. Germline V lookup: CDR1 MDHEN, CDR2 SYDVKM. Between the trimmed V and J ends, which lost 6 bases and 0 bases, there was a span of 18 bases. Here the CDR3 DNA reads TGTGCCAGCAGCTCGACCGCGGACACATATAGCAATCAGCCCCAGCATTTT. This translates into CASSSTADTYSNQPQHF.

The CDR3 spells CASTTSNYGYTF. CDR3 in DNA: TGTGCCAGCACCACCAGTAACTATGGCTACACCTTC. This rearrangement joins TRBV6-5 to TRBJ1-2; D call uncertain. Trimming pared 7 bases from V and 1 base from J, leaving 7 bases between. The CDR3 consists of 12 residues. From germline, CDR1 is MNHEY and CDR2 SVGAGI.

The chain couples TRBV11-2 to TRBJ2-1; TRBD2 agrees at 8 bases. Germline CDR1 reads SGHAT; CDR2 reads FQNNGV. The CDR3 consists of 16 residues. V was clipped by 1 base and J by 6 bases; unmatched bases: 8. The DNA for the CDR3 is TGTGCCAGCAGCTTAGTGCGCGGGAGGTTGTTCAATGAGCAGTTCTTC. Its translation: CASSLVRGRLFNEQFF.

The J gene is TRBJ2-7, the V gene TRBV5-1, with 9 bases that match TRBD1. Trimming removed 4 bases from V and 5 bases from J; junction bases left unmatched: 7. CDR3 length: 14 residues. CDR1 SGHRS and CDR2 YFSETQ come from the germline V gene. The CDR3 bases are TGCGCCAGCAGCGTTCCGGGACAGGGCCACGAGCAGTACTTC. Its translation: CASSVPGQGHEQYF.

This rearrangement joins TRBV5-1 to TRBJ2-7, with D tentatively TRBD1 or TRBD2 (5 bases each). The CDR3 covers 16 residues. Germline V gene sequence: CDR1 SGHRS, CDR2 YFSETQ. V shed 0 bases and J shed 0 bases, with 13 bases lying between them. The CDR3 nucleotides read TGCGCCAGCAGCTTGGGGCCCACCGGGACCTCCTACGAGCAGTACTTC. This encodes CASSLGPTGTSYEQYF.

Note on this clone: A junction boundary mismatches the germline segment, possibly from a read error. The chain recombines TRBV7-9 with TRBJ1-3; TRBD1 matches 8 bases. This CDR3 contains 14 residues. CDR1 is SEHNR, CDR2 FQNEAQ, per germline (reference sequence). The CDR3 bases are TGTGCCAGCAGCTTAAACCCGATACAGGGGGATACCCTCTTT. Protein sequence: CASSLNPIQGDTLF. The entire variable domain, with the rest obtained from reference TRBV7-9 and TRBJ1-3, is as follows: DTGVSQNPRHKITKRGQNVTFRCDPISEHNRLYWYRQTLGQGPEFLTYFQNEAQLEKSRLLSDRFSAERPKGSFSTLEIQRTEQGDSAMYLCASSLNPIQGDTLFGEGSWLTVV.

This clone showed up just once. The gene calls are TRBV28 and TRBJ2-4, with TRBD1 identical over 11 bases. V lost 4 bases to trimming and J lost 8 bases; unmatched junction nucleotides: 7. Germline loops: CDR1 MDHEN, CDR2 SYDVKM. The CDR3 totals 15 residues. The CDR3 region has the DNA TGTGCCAGCAGTTCCCGAGGACAGGGGGCAGACATTCAGTACTTC. Amino acids: CASSSRGQGADIQYF.

This chain uses TRBV4-1 with TRBJ1-5, with D maybe TRBD1 (5 bases). V was clipped by 7 bases and J by 3 bases, with 25 bases between them. This CDR3 has 18 residues. CDR1 is MGHRA and CDR2 is YSYEKL in the germline V gene. CDR3 sequence: CASIYIREPPNINQPQHF. CDR3 in DNA: TGCGCCAGCATCTACATCAGGGAGCCCCCTAATATCAATCAGCCCCAGCATTTT.

The chain carries TRBV6-5 and TRBJ2-2; D unclear. Trimming cost V 5 bases and J 3 bases, with 10 bases left between them. This CDR3 has 14 residues. Germline V gives CDR1 MNHEY, CDR2 SVGAGI. CDR3 loop: CASSASHYTGELFF. DNA for the CDR3: TGTGCCAGCAGTGCCTCCCACTACACCGGGGAGCTGTTTTTT.

V and J are TRBV6-5 and TRBJ2-3; D is perhaps TRBD2 (6 bases). V dropped 1 base and J dropped 8 bases, with 16 bases sitting between them. There are 15 residues in the CDR3. Germline V lookup: CDR1 MNHEY, CDR2 SVGAGI. The CDR3 spells CASSYFTGEGSTQYF. CDR3 nucleotides: TGTGCCAGCAGTTACTTCACGGGAGAGGGGAGTACGCAGTATTTT.

The J gene is TRBJ2-1, the V gene TRBV5-4; 9 bases are shared with TRBD2. CDR3 length: 15 residues. V was clipped by 4 bases and J by 9 bases; unmatched bases: 11. The germline V gene encodes CDR1 SGHNT and CDR2 YYREEE (reference sequence). CDR3 in DNA: TGTGCCAGCAGCATAGATAGCGGGAGAGAGGGTGAGCAGTTCTTC. Protein product: CASSIDSGREGEQFF.

This clone came up once. This chain connects TRBV4-3 to TRBJ2-1, with 9 bases identical to TRBD2. The CDR3 spans 15 residues. V shed 4 bases, J shed 5 bases, and the junction held 6 bases outside the gene matches. Germline V gives CDR1 LGHNA, CDR2 YSLEER. In nucleotides, the CDR3 is TGCGCCAGCAGCCGCACTCGCGGGGGGGACAATGAGCAGTTCTTC. Residues: CASSRTRGGDNEQFF.

V gene TRBV29-1 combines with J gene TRBJ2-1; TRBD2 matches 9 bases. This CDR3 has 13 residues. The J segment lost 10 bases and the V segment lost 7 bases, leaving 11 bases of the junction unmatched. CDR1 is SQVTM, CDR2 ANQGSEA, per germline. CDR3 coding DNA: TGCAGCGCTAAGGGACTAGCCCGAATCGAGCAGTTCTTC. This encodes CSAKGLARIEQFF.

The chain combines TRBV2 with TRBJ2-2; D is undetermined. Germline V lookup: CDR1 SNHLY, CDR2 FYNNEI. V lost 5 bases, J lost 0 bases, and 7 bases lay in between. The CDR3 sequence is 14 residues long. The CDR3 is CASSTSPNTGELFF. Written as DNA, the CDR3 is TGTGCCAGCAGTACCTCTCCGAACACCGGGGAGCTGTTTTTT. Drawing the rest from reference TRBV2 and TRBJ2-2, the complete variable domain is EPEVTQTPSHQVTQMGQEVILRCVPISNHLYFYWYRQILGQKVEFLVSFYNNEISEKSEIFDDQFSVERPDGSNFTLKIRSTKLEDSAMYFCASSTSPNTGELFFGEGSRLTVL.

This chain joins TRBV6-5 and TRBJ1-5, with D tentatively TRBD1 (6 bases). The germline V gene has CDR1 MNHEY and CDR2 SVGAGI. Trimming shortened V by 1 base and J by 3 bases, and 7 bases separated the two germline ends. This CDR3 spans 14 amino acids. The CDR3 DNA is TGTGCCAGCAGTTACTTGGGGGCCAATCAGCCCCAGCATTTT. Its protein product is CASSYLGANQPQHF.

The table lists this clone with a count of one. The chain is built from TRBV6-5 and TRBJ2-7; no firm D call. The CDR3 runs 15 residues. V shed 2 bases and J shed 2 bases, with 13 bases lying between them. Germline CDR1 reads MNHEY; CDR2 reads SVGAGI. CDR3 in amino acids: CASSYGVGSAYEQYF. In nucleotides, the CDR3 is TGTGCCAGCAGTTACGGAGTAGGTTCGGCCTACGAGCAGTACTTC.